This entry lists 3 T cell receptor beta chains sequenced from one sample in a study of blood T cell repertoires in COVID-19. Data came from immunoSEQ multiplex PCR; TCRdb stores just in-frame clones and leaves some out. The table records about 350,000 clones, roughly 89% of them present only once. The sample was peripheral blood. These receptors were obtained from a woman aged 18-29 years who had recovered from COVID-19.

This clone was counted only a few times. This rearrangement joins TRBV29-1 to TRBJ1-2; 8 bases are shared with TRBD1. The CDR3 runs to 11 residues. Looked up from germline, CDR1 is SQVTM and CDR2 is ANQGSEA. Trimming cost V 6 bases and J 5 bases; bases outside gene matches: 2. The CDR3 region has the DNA TGCAGCGTGAGACAGGGGTATGGCTACACCTTC. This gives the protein CSVRQGYGYTF.

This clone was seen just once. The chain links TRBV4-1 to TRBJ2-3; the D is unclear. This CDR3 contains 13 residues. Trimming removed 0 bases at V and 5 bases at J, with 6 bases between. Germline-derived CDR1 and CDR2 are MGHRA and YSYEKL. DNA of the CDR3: TGCGCCAGCAGCCAAGACCGAGTAGATACGCAGTATTTT. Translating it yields CASSQDRVDTQYF.

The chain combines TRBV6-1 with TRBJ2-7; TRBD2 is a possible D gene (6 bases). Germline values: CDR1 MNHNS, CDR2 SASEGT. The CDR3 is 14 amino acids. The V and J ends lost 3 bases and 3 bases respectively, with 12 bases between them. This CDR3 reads CASSDFSGLYEQYV. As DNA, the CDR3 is TGTGCCAGCAGTGATTTTTCGGGACTCTACGAGCAGTACGTC.